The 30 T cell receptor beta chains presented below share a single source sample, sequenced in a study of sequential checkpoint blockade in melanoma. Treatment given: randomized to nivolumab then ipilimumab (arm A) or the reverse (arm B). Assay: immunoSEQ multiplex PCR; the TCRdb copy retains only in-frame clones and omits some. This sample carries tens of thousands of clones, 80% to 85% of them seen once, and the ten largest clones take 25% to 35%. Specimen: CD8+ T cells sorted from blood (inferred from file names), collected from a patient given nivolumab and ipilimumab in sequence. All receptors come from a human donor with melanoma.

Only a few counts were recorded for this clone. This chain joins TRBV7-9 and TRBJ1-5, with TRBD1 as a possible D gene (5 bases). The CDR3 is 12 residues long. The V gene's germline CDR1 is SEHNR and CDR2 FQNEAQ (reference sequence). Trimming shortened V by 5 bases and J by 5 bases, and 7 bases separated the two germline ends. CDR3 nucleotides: TGTGCCAGCAGCAAAGGGGATCAGCCCCAGCATTTT. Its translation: CASSKGDQPQHF.

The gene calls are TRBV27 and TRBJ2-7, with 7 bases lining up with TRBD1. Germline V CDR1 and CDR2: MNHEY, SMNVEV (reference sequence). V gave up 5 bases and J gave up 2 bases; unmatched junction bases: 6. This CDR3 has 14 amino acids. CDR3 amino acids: CASSAAGGTYEQYF. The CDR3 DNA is TGTGCCAGCAGTGCCGCAGGGGGAACCTACGAGCAGTACTTC.

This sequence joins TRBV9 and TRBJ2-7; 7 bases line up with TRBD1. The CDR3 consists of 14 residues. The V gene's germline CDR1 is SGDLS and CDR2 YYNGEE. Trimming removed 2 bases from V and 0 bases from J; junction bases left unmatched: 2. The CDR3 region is CASSVGQASYEQYF. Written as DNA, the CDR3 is TGTGCCAGCAGCGTCGGACAGGCCTCCTACGAGCAGTACTTC.

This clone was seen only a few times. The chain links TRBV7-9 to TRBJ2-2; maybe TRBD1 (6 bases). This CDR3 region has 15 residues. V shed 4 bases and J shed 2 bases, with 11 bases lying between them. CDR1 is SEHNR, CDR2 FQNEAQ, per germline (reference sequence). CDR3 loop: CASSSLDRNTGELFF. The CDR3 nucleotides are TGTGCCAGCAGCTCCCTGGACAGAAACACCGGGGAGCTGTTTTTT. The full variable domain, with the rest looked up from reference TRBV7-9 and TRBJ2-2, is DTGVSQNPRHKITKRGQNVTFRCDPISEHNRLYWYRQTLGQGPEFLTYFQNEAQLEKSRLLSDRFSAERPKGSFSTLEIQRTEQGDSAMYLCASSSLDRNTGELFFGEGSRLTVL.

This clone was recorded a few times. The CDR3 coding sequence is TGTGCCAGCAGTTCAATGGGGCGGTCAGCTTTCTTT. Amino acids: CASSSMGRSAFF. The chain links TRBV6-6 to TRBJ1-1; possible D gene TRBD1, 5 bases. Germline V CDR1 and CDR2: MNHNY, SVGAGI (reference sequence). The ends were cut back, 4 bases at V and 10 bases at J, with 13 bases in the middle. This CDR3 spans 12 amino acids.

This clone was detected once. CDR3 nucleotides: TGTGCCAGCAGCTCTAGCGGGGGGGCCACCGGGGAGCTGTTTTTT. Translating gives CASSSSGGATGELFF. The genes are TRBV9 and TRBJ2-2; 12 bases agree with TRBD2. Germline loops: CDR1 SGDLS, CDR2 YYNGEE. The V segment lost 4 bases and the J segment 4 bases; nucleotides outside the gene matches: 2. The CDR3 spans 15 residues.

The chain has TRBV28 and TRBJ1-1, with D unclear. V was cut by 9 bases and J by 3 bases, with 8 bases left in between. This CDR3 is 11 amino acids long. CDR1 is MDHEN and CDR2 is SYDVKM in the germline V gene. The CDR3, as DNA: TGTGCCAGTTCCGAGGACACTGAAGCTTTCTTT. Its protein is CASSEDTEAFF.

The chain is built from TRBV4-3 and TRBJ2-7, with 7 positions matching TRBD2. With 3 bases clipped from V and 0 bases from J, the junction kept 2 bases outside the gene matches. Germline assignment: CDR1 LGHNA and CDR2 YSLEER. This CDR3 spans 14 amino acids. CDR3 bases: TGCGCCAGCAGCCAGGCGGGGGACTCCTACGAGCAGTACTTC. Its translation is CASSQAGDSYEQYF.

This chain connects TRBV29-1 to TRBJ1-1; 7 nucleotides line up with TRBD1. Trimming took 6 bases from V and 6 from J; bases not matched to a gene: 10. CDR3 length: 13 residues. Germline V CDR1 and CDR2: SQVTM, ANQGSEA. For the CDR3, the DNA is TGCAGCGTAAAACAGGGGCTAAGGGCTGAAGCTTTCTTT. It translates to CSVKQGLRAEAFF.

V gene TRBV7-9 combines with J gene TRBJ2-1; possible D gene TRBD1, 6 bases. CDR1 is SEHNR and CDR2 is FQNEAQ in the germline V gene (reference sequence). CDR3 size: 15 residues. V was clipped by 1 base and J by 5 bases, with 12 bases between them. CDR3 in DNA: TGTGCCAGCAGCTTAGGCAGGGGCCGGCACAATGAGCAGTTCTTC. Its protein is CASSLGRGRHNEQFF.

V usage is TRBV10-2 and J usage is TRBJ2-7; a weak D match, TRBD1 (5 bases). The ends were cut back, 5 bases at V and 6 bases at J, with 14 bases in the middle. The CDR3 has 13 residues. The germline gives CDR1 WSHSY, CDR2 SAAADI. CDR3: CASSQQAYSEQYF. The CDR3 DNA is TGCGCCAGCAGTCAACAGGCGTATTCCGAGCAGTACTTC.

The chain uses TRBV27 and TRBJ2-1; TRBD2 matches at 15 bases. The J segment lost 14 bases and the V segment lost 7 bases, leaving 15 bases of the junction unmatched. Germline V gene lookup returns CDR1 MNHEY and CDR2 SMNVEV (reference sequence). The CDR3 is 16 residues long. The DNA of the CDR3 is TGTGCCAGCACCTCCCCGGGACTAGCGGGAGGCCGTATCGAGTTCTTC. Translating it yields CASTSPGLAGGRIEFF.

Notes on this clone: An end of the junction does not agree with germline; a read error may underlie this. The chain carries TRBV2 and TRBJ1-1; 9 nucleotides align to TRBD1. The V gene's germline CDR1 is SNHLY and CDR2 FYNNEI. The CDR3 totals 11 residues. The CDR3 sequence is CASSSGTGKTF. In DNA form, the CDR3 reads TGTGCCAGCAGCTCCGGGACAGGGAAGACCTTT.

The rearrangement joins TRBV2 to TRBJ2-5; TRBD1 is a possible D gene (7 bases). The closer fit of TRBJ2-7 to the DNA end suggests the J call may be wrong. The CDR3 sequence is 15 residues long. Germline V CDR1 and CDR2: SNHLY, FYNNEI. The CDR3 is CASSEARDSSYEQYF. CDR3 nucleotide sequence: TGTGCCAGCAGTGAAGCGCGGGACAGTTCCTACGAGCAGTACTTC.

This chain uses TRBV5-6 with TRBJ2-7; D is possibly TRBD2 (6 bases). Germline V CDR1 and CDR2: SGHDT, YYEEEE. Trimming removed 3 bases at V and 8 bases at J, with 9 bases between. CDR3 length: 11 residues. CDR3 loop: CASSSGGQQYF. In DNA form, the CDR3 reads TGTGCCAGCAGCTCCGGGGGACAGCAGTACTTC.

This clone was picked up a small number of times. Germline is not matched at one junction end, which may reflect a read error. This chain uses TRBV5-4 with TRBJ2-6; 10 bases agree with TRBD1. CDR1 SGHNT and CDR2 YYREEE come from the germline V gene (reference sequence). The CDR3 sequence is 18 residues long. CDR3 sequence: CASSLKGQGEVGANVLTF. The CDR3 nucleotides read TGCGCCAGCAGCCTGAAAGGACAGGGGGAGGTTGGGGCCAACGTCCTGACTTTC.

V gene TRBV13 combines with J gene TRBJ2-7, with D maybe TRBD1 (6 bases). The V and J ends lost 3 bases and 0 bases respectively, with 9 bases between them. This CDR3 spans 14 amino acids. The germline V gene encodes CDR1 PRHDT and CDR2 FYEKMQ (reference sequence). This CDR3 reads CASSFDRSSYEQYF. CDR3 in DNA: TGTGCCAGCAGCTTCGACAGGAGCTCCTACGAGCAGTACTTC. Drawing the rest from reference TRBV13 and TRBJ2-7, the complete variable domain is AAGVIQSPRHLIKEKRETATLKCYPIPRHDTVYWYQQGPGQDPQFLISFYEKMQSDKGSIPDRFSAQQFSDYHSELNMSSLELGDSALYFCASSFDRSSYEQYFGPGTRLTVT.

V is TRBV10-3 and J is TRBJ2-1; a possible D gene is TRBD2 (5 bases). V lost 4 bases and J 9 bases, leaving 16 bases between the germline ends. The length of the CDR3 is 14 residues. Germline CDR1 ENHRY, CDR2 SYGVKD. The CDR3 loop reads CAISGTAGPSEQFF. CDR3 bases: TGTGCCATCAGTGGGACTGCCGGCCCCTCTGAGCAGTTCTTC.

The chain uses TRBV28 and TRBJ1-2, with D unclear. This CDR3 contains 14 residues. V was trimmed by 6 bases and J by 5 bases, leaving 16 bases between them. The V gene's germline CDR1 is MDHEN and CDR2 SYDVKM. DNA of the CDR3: TGTGCCAGCAGCAGACAATTTCGGACTTATGGCTACACCTTC. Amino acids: CASSRQFRTYGYTF.

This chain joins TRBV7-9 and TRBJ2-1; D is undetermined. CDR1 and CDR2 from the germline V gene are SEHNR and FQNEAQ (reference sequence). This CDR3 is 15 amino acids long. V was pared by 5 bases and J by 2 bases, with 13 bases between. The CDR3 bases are TGTGCCAGCAGCCCCCAAGCCCGGGCCTACAATGAGCAGTTCTTC. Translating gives CASSPQARAYNEQFF.

The CDR3 is CASSSSPRADEQYF. The CDR3, as DNA: TGTGCCAGCAGCTCTAGTCCCAGGGCCGACGAGCAGTACTTC. This chain connects TRBV11-3 to TRBJ2-7, with TRBD1 as a possible D gene (5 bases). The CDR3 is made up of 14 amino acids. Trimming cost V 4 bases and J 5 bases, with 15 bases left between them. The germline CDR1 and CDR2 sequences are SGHNT and YENEEA. Using reference TRBV11-3 and TRBJ2-7 for the parts outside the CDR3, the full variable domain is EAGVVQSPRYKIIEKKQPVAFWCNPISGHNTLYWYLQNLGQGPELLIRYENEEAVDDSQLPKDRFSAERLKGVDSTLKIQPAELGDSAVYLCASSSSPRADEQYFGPGTRLTVT.

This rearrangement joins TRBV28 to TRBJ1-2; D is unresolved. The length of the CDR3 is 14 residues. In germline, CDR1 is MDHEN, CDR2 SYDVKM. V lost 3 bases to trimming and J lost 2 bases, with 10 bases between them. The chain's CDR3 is CASSFGPENYGYTF. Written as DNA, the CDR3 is TGTGCCAGCAGTTTTGGGCCAGAGAACTATGGCTACACCTTC.

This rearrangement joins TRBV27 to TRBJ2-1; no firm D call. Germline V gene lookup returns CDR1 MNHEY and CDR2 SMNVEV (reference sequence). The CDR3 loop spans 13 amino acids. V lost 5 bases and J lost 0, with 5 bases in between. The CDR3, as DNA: TGTGCCAGCAGTATGAGCTCCTACAATGAGCAGTTCTTC. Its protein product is CASSMSSYNEQFF.

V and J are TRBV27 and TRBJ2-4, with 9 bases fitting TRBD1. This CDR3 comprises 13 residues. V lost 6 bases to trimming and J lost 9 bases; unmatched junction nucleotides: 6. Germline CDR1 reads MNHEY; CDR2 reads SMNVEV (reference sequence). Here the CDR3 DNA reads TGTGCCAGCAGCTATGACAGGGGGATCATTCAGTACTTC. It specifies CASSYDRGIIQYF.

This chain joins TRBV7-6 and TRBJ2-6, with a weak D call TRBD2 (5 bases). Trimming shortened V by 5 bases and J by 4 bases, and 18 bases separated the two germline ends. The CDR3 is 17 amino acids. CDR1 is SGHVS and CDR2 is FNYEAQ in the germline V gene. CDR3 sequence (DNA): TGTGCCAGCAGCCCCGGGGTTCCAACTGTCGGGGCCAACGTCCTGACTTTC. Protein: CASSPGVPTVGANVLTF. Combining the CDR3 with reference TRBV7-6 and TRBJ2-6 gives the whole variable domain GAGVSQSPRYKVTKRGQDVALRCDPISGHVSLYWYRQALGQGPEFLTYFNYEAQQDKSGLPNDRFSAERPEGSISTLTIQRTEQRDSAMYRCASSPGVPTVGANVLTFGAGSRLTVL.

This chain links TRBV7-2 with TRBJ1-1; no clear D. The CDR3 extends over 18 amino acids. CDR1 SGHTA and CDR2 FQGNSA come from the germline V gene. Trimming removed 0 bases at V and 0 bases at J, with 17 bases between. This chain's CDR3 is CASSLAPIGVGMNTEAFF. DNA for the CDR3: TGTGCCAGCAGCTTAGCCCCCATCGGGGTAGGGATGAACACTGAAGCTTTCTTT.

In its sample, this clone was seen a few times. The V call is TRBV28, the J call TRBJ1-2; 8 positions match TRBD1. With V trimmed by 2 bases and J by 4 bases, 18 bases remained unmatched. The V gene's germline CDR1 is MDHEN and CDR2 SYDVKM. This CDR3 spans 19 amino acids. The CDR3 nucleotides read TGTGCCAGCAGTTTAAGATGGGCCAGGGGGCAAGGTTTTGGCTATGGCTACACCTTC. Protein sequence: CASSLRWARGQGFGYGYTF.

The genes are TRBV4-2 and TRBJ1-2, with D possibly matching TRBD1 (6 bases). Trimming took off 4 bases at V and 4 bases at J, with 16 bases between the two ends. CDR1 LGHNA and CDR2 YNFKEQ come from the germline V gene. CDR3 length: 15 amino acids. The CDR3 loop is CASSLWGGWVYGYTF. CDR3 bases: TGTGCCAGCAGCCTATGGGGGGGCTGGGTCTATGGCTACACCTTC.

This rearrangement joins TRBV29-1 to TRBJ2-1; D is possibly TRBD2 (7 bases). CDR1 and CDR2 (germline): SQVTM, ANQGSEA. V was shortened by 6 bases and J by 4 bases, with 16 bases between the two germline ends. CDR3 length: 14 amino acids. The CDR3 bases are TGCAGCGTGAGTGCGGGGGCGATGTACAATGAGCAGTTCTTC. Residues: CSVSAGAMYNEQFF.

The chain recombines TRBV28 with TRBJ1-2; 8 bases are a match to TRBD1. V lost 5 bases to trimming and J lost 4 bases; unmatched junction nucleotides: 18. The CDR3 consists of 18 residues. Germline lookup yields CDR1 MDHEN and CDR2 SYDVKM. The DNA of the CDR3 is TGTGCCAGCAGTCCCCAGGTCCTATGGGACAGGATTTCCTATGGCTACACCTTC. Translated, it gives CASSPQVLWDRISYGYTF.